The entry that follows covers one T cell receptor beta chain sequence. The antigen remains unidentified. The protocol was immunoSEQ multiplex PCR, while the TCRdb copy is restricted to in-frame clones and leaves out a portion. The sample has approximately 40,000 clones; roughly 88% are singletons. These data originate in a study of OX40 agonist ivuxolimab in advanced cancers. There are 15 residues in the CDR3. V was pared by 4 bases and J by 3 bases, with 5 bases of the junction left unmatched. Germline-derived CDR1 and CDR2 are MNHEY and SMNVEV (reference sequence). The study, taken as a whole, reports: In the 0.1 to 3.0 mg/kg range, CD4+ and CD8+ blood T cells had expanded clonally by week 6. Expanded clones tended on average to be more numerous among CD8+ T cells than CD4+.

The chain joins TRBV27 to TRBJ2-7; 11 bases fit TRBD2. This clonotype was sampled from an adult with an advanced solid tumor such as melanoma, head and neck, liver or kidney cancer. The source was CD4+ or CD8+ T cells sorted from blood, collected in a trial of the OX40 agonist ivuxolimab. CDR3 loop: CASSSTSGGYYEQYF. The CDR3 nucleotides are TGTGCCAGCAGTTCCACTAGCGGGGGATACTACGAGCAGTACTTC.